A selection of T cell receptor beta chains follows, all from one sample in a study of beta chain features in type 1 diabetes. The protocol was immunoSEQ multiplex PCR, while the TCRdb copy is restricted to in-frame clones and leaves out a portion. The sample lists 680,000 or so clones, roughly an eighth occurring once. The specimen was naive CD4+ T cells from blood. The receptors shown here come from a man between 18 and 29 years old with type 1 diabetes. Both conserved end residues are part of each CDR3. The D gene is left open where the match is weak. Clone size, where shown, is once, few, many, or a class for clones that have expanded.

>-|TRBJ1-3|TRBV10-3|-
CAISESGAGNTIYF
TGTGCCATCAGTGAATCGGGCGCCGGAAACACCATATATTTT
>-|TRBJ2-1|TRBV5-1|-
CASSPGPQAYNEQFF
TGCGCCAGCAGCCCGGGACCCCAGGCCTACAATGAGCAGTTCTTC
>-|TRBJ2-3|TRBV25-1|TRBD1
CASSVFTGGSAADTQYF
TGTGCCAGCAGTGTCTTCACAGGGGGTTCCGCGGCAGATACGCAGTATTTT
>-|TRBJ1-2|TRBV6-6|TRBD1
CASSYSGQGAQYGYTF
TGTGCCAGCAGTTACTCTGGACAGGGGGCACAATATGGCTACACCTTC
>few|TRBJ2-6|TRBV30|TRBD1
CAWRDRGTSGANVLTF
TGTGCCTGGCGGGACAGGGGTACCTCTGGGGCCAACGTCCTGACTTTC
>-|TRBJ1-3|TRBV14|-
CASSQWGLGNTIYF
TGTGCCAGCAGCCAATGGGGATTGGGAAACACCATATATTTT
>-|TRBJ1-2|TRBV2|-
CASSPQWQAGYTF
TGTGCCAGCAGTCCCCAATGGCAGGCTGGCTACACCTTC
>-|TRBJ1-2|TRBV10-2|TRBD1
CASRQPGTGNGYTF
TGCGCCAGCAGACAGCCCGGGACAGGGAACGGCTACACCTTC
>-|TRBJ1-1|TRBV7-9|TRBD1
CASSPWVGGVGYTEAFF
TGTGCCAGCAGCCCCTGGGTAGGGGGCGTTGGGTACACTGAAGCTTTCTTT
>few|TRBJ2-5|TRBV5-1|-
CASSLDVGYQETQYF
TGCGCCAGCAGCTTGGATGTAGGGTATCAAGAGACCCAGTACTTC
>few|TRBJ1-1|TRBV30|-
CAWTETANTEAFF
TGTGCCTGGACAGAGACAGCGAACACTGAAGCTTTCTTT
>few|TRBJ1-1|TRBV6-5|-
CASSYSRWMNTEAFF
TGTGCCAGCAGTTACTCGAGATGGATGAACACTGAAGCTTTCTTT
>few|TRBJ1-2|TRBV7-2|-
CASSLVAGVRDYGYTF
TGTGCCAGCAGCTTAGTTGCGGGGGTTCGAGACTATGGCTACACCTTC
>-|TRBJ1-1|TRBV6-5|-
CASSSGAADTEAFF
TGTGCCAGCAGCTCCGGGGCCGCGGACACTGAAGCTTTCTTT
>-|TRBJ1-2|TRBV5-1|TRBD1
CASSPGTAYGYTF
TGCGCCAGCAGCCCGGGGACAGCCTATGGCTACACCTTC
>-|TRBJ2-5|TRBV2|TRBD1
CASSEKRTGETQYF
TGTGCCAGCAGTGAAAAAAGGACAGGAGAGACCCAGTACTTC
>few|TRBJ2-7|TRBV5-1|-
CASSYYSQGYEQYF
TGCGCCAGCAGCTATTACTCCCAGGGGTACGAGCAGTACTTC
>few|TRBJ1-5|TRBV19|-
CASTSPGHPNQPQHF
TGTGCCAGTACCTCTCCGGGACACCCTAATCAGCCCCAGCATTTT
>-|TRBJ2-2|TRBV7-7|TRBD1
CASSLTGIGELFF
TGTGCCAGCAGCTTGACAGGGATCGGGGAGCTGTTTTTT
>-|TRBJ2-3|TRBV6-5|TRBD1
CASSYLTGGTDTQYF
TGTGCCAGCAGTTACCTGACAGGGGGCACAGATACGCAGTATTTT
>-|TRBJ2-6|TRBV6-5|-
CASSPGISGANVLTF
TGTGCCAGCAGTCCCGGGATTTCTGGGGCCAACGTCCTGACTTTC
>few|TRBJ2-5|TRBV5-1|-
CASSAGEETQYF
TGCGCCAGCAGCGCAGGTGAAGAGACCCAGTACTTC
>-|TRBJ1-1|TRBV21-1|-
CASSGQGADTEAFF
TGTGCCAGCAGCGGACAGGGGGCGGACACTGAAGCTTTCTTT
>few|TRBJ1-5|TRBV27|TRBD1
CASSRQGYNQPQHF
TGTGCCAGCAGCAGACAGGGCTACAATCAGCCCCAGCATTTT
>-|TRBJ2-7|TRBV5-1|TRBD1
CASSLGQGRTYEQYF
TGCGCCAGCAGCTTGGGACAGGGGAGAACCTACGAGCAGTACTTC
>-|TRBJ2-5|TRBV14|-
CASSQEWGTQYF
TGTGCCAGCAGCCAAGAGTGGGGGACCCAGTACTTC
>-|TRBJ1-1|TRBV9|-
CASSTTGTEAFF
TGTGCCAGCAGCACTACCGGGACTGAAGCTTTCTTT
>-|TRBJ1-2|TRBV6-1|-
CASSEGPANYGYTF
TGTGCCAGCAGTGAGGGGCCGGCTAACTATGGCTACACCTTC
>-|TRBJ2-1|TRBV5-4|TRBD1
CASSKGQYNEQFF
TGTGCCAGCAGCAAGGGACAGTACAATGAGCAGTTCTTC
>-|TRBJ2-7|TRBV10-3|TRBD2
CAISDLAGGVDEQYF
TGTGCCATCAGTGACCTAGCCGGGGGGGTCGACGAGCAGTACTTC
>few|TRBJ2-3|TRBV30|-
CAWSGGGPSTDTQYF
TGTGCCTGGAGTGGGGGGGGGCCAAGCACAGATACGCAGTATTTT
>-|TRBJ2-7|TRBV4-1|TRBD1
CASSLLWTGLTYEQYF
TGCGCCAGCAGCCTACTTTGGACAGGGCTCACCTACGAGCAGTACTTC
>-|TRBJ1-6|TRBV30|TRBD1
CAWRIPGQGAGSPLHF
TGTGCCTGGAGGATACCGGGACAGGGGGCAGGTTCACCCCTCCACTTT
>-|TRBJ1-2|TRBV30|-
CAWSVMGSGGYTF
TGTGCCTGGAGTGTAATGGGATCGGGTGGCTACACCTTC
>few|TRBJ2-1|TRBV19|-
CASSSPLREIYNEQFF
TGTGCCAGTAGTTCCCCCCTAAGGGAGATTTACAATGAGCAGTTCTTC
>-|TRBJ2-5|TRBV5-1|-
CASKEGGGAETQYF
TGCGCCAGCAAGGAGGGTGGGGGCGCGGAGACCCAGTACTTC
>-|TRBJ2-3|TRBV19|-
CASTRDPTDTQYF
TGTGCCAGTACCCGGGACCCCACAGATACGCAGTATTTT
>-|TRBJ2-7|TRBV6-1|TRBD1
CASSVGPTGVSYEQYF
TGTGCCAGCAGTGTGGGACCGACAGGGGTCTCCTACGAGCAGTACTTC
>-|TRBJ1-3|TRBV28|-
CASTDHMRNTIYF
TGTGCCAGCACCGACCATATGCGAAACACCATATATTTT
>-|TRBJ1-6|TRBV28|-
CASSSLMALHF
TGTGCCAGCAGTTCCCTTATGGCCCTCCACTTT
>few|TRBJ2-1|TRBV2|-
CASSGYNEQFF
TGTGCCAGCAGTGGGTACAATGAGCAGTTCTTC
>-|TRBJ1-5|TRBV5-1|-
CASSLEVGQPQHF
TGCGCCAGCAGCTTGGAAGTGGGGCAGCCCCAGCATTTT
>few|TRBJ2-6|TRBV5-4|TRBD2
CASSSPGGTPTGANVLTF
TGTGCCAGCAGCTCCCCGGGAGGGACCCCCACCGGGGCCAACGTCCTGACTTTC
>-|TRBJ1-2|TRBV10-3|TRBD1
CAMGTENFYGYTF
TGTGCCATGGGGACAGAGAATTTCTATGGCTACACCTTC